This TCR beta chain was profiled in a study of blood T cell repertoires in COVID-19. The assay was immunoSEQ multiplex PCR, and TCRdb's table has in-frame clones only and misses some. The table includes just over 250,000 clones, 80% to 90% detected once. V shed 3 bases and J 13 bases; nucleotides not matched to a gene: 9. Germline values: CDR1 SGHAT, CDR2 FQNNGV. The CDR3 contains 13 residues. The sequence derives from a woman aged 45-65 years with acute or convalescent COVID-19. Sequenced sample: peripheral blood. The chain links TRBV11-2 to TRBJ1-1; TRBD1 agrees at 9 bases. The CDR3, as DNA: TGTGCCAGCAGCTTTACCGGGACAGGGAAGGTTTTCTTT. Translation: CASSFTGTGKVFF.